This TCR beta chain came from a study of blood T cells in healthy people across ages. Study overall: Per every two T cells, about one barcoded beta molecule was captured by template switching. Regarding the study as a whole: Unsorted PBMCs prevented conclusive naive versus antigen-experienced comparison. Diversity of TCR beta per million T cells declined in a roughly linear way with age.

This clonotype was recorded many times. Its specificity is not known. Germline CDR1 LGHDT, CDR2 YNNKEL (reference sequence). The CDR3 has 15 residues. With V trimmed by 0 bases and J by 7 bases, 6 bases remained unmatched. Primers used in a second PCR of roughly 7 to 12 cycles were a sample-barcoded 5' primer and a J-beta primer mix. TCRdb analysed the 5' RACE reads with MiXCR anew, one entry per CDR3 protein. Found here are about 580,000 distinct CDR3 sequences, around half of them singletons; the top ten hold 20% to 25%. Material: blood. The chain couples TRBV3-1 to TRBJ1-2, with 9 bases aligning to TRBD1. This receptor was identified in an elderly man in good health. The CDR3 protein is CASSQDTGGAGGYTF. The DNA for the CDR3 is TGTGCCAGCAGCCAAGACACAGGGGGCGCAGGTGGCTACACCTTC.